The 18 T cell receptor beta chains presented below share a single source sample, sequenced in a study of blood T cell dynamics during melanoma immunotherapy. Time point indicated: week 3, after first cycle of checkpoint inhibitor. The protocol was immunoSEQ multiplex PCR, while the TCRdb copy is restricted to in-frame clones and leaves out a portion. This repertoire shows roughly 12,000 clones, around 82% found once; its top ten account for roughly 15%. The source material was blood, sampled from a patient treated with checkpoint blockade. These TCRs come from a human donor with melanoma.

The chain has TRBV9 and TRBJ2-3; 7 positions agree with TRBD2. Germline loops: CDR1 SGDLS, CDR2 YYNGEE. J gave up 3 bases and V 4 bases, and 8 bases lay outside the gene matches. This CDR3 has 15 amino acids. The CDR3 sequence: CASSPSGGKTDTQYF. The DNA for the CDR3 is TGTGCCAGCAGCCCGTCCGGGGGGAAGACAGATACGCAGTATTTT.

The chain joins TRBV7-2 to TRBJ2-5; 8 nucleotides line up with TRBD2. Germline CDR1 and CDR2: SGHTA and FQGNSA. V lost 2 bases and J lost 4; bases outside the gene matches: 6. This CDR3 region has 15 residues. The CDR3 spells CASSLTGLAGETQYF. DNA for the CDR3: TGTGCCAGCAGCTTAACAGGACTAGCAGGAGAGACCCAGTACTTC. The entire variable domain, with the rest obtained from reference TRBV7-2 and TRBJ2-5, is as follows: GAGVSQSPSNKVTEKGKDVELRCDPISGHTALYWYRQSLGQGLEFLIYFQGNSAPDKSGLPSDRFSAERTGGSVSTLTIQRTQQEDSAVYLCASSLTGLAGETQYFGPGTRLLVL.

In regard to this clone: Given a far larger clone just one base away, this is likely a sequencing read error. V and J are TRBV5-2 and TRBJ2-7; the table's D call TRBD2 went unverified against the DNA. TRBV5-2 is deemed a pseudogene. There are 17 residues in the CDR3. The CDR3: CASSQDGAGRRPGEQYF. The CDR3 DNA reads TGTGCCAGCAGCCAGGATGGAGCCGGGAGGCGTCCCGGCGAGCAGTACTTC.

CDR3 DNA sequence: TGTGCCAGCAGCCCGGGGGGATACGAGCAGTACTTC. Encoded protein: CASSPGGYEQYF. The chain is built from TRBV5-4 and TRBJ2-7; the match to TRBD2 covers 7 bases. There are 12 residues in the CDR3. The trim removed 4 bases at V and 4 bases at J, leaving 2 bases unmatched. Germline loops: CDR1 SGHNT, CDR2 YYREEE (reference sequence).

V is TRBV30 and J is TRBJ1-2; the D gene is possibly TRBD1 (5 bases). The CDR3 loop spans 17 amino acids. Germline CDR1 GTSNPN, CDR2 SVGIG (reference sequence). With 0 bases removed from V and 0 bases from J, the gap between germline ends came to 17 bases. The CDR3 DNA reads TGTGCCTGGAGTGTACACCCTCGGGGCCGAACTAACTATGGCTACACCTTC. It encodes CAWSVHPRGRTNYGYTF.

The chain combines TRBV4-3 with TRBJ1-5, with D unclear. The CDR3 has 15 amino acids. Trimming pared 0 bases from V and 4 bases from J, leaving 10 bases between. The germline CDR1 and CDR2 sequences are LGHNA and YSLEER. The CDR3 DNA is TGCGCCAGCAGCCAAGAATGGGGAGCGAATCAGCCCCAGCATTTT. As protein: CASSQEWGANQPQHF.

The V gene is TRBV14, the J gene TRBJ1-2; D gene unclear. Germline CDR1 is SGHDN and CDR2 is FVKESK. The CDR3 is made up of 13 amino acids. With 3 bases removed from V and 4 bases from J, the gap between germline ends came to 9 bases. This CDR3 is CASSQTFTYGYTF. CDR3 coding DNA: TGTGCCAGCAGCCAGACATTCACCTATGGCTACACCTTC.

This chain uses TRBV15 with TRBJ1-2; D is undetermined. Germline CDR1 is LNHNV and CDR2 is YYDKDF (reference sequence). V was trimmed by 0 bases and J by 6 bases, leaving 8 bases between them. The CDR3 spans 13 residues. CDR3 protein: CATSRDRVDGYTF. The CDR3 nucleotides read TGTGCCACCAGCAGAGATAGGGTGGATGGCTACACCTTC.

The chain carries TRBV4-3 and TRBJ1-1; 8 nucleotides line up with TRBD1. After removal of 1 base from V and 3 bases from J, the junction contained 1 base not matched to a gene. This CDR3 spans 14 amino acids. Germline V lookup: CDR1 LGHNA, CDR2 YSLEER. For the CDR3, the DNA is TGCGCCAGCAGCCAAGGACAGGGGCACACTGAAGCTTTCTTT. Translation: CASSQGQGHTEAFF.

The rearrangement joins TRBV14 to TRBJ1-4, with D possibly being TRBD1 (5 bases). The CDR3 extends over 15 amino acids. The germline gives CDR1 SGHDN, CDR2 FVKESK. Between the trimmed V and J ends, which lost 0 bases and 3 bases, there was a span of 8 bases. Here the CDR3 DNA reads TGTGCCAGCAGCCAAGATTTGGGGGCTAATGAAAAACTGTTTTTT. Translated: CASSQDLGANEKLFF.

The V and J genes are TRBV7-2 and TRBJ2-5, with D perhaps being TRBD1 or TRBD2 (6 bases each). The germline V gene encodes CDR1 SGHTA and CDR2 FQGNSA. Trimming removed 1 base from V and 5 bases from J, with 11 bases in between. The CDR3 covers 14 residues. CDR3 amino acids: CASSLEGGMETQYF. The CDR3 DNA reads TGTGCCAGCAGCTTAGAGGGGGGCATGGAGACCCAGTACTTC.

CDR3 nucleotide sequence: TGTGCCAGCAGGACTAGCTTCCATGAGCAGTTCTTC. Residues: CASRTSFHEQFF. The rearrangement links TRBV6-1 to TRBJ2-1; 7 bases line up with TRBD2. CDR1 is MNHNS, CDR2 SASEGT, per germline. The CDR3 is 12 amino acids. J lost 8 bases, V lost 6 bases, and 4 bases had no gene match.

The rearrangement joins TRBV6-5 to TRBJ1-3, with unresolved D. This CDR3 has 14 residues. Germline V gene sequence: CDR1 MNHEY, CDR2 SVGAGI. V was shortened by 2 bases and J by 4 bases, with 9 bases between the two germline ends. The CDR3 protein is CASSYTQVGNTIYF. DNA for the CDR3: TGTGCCAGCAGTTACACCCAAGTGGGAAACACCATATATTTT.

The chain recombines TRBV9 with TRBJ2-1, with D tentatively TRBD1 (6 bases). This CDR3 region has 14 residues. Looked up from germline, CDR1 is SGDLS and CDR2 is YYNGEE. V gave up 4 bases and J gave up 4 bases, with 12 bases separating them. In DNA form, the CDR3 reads TGTGCCAGCAGCCCAGTGGGGACATACAATGAGCAGTTCTTC. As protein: CASSPVGTYNEQFF.

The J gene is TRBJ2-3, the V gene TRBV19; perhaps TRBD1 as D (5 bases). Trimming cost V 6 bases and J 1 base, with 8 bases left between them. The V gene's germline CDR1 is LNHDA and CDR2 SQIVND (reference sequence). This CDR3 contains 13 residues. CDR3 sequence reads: CASSLGGTDTQYF. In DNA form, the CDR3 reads TGTGCCAGTAGCTTAGGGGGCACAGATACGCAGTATTTT.

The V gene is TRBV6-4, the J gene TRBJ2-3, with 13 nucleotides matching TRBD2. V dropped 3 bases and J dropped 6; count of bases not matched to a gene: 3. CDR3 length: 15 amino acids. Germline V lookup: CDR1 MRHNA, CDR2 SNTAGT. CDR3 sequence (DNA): TGTGCCAGCAGTGAACTAGCGGGGGGGCCGGATACGCAGTATTTT. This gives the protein CASSELAGGPDTQYF.

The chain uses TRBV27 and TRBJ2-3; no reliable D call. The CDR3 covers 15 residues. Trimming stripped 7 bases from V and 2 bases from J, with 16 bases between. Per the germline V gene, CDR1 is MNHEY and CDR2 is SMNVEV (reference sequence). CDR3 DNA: TGTGCCAGCACCTCTGGAGTTGGGGTCACAGATACGCAGTATTTT. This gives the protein CASTSGVGVTDTQYF.

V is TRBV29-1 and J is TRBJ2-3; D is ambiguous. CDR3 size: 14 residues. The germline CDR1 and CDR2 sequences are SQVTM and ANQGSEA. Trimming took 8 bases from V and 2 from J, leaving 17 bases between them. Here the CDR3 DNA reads TGCAGCATTCGTCCTCTCTTTATCACAGATACGCAGTATTTT. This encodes CSIRPLFITDTQYF.